Each of the 23 T cell receptor beta chains below was sequenced from the same sample in a study of shared clonotypes between healthy human individuals. Only in-frame clones appear in the TCRdb table, and some are missing; sequencing was by immunoSEQ multiplex PCR. This repertoire shows a few million clones, approximately 94% found once; its top ten account for over 0.12%. The sample was naive CD4+ T cells sorted from blood. Subset denoted: CD45RA+ positively selected. Receptor source: a man aged 18 to 30 in good health.

Turning to this clone: Sequence at one end of the junction differs from germline and may be a read error. The chain uses TRBV5-4 and TRBJ2-7; D is undetermined. The CDR3 loop spans 14 amino acids. CDR1 and CDR2 from the germline V gene are SGHNT and YYREEE (reference sequence). The CDR3 DNA sequence: TGTGCCAGCAGCTTGGTGGGGTCCTCCAACGAGCAGTACTTC. Its translation is CASSLVGSSNEQYF. Filled out from reference TRBV5-4 and TRBJ2-7, the complete variable domain reads ETGVTQSPTHLIKTRGQQVTLRCSSQSGHNTVSWYQQALGQGPQFIFQYYREEENGRGNFPPRFSGLQFPNYSSELNVNALELDDSALYLCASSLVGSSNEQYFGPGTRLTVT.

This clone was recorded once. CDR3: CASSNRGGVSSYEQYF. CDR3 sequence (DNA): TGTGCCAGCAGCAACCGAGGGGGTGTTAGCTCCTACGAGCAGTACTTC. J is TRBJ2-7 and V is TRBV7-9; TRBD1 is a possible D gene (6 bases). Trimming took off 5 bases at V and 0 bases at J, with 17 bases between the two ends. Germline CDR1 reads SEHNR; CDR2 reads FQNEAQ (reference sequence). The CDR3 totals 16 residues.

The J gene is TRBJ2-2, the V gene TRBV6-6; 12 bases fit TRBD2. V gave up 7 bases and J gave up 8 bases; unmatched junction bases: 8. Germline V gene sequence: CDR1 MNHNY, CDR2 SVGAGI (reference sequence). The CDR3 covers 15 residues. The CDR3 region is CASTSRGTSGGELFF. The CDR3 DNA sequence: TGTGCCAGCACCTCCCGGGGGACTAGCGGGGGGGAGCTGTTTTTT.

The chain combines TRBV29-1 with TRBJ2-5, with D hard to call. Trimming took off 1 base at V and 2 bases at J, with 8 bases between the two ends. The germline CDR1 and CDR2 sequences are SQVTM and ANQGSEA. This CDR3 has 13 residues. The CDR3 protein is CSVEGSFQETQYF. CDR3 coding DNA: TGCAGCGTTGAAGGCAGCTTTCAAGAGACCCAGTACTTC.

The chain combines TRBV19 with TRBJ1-2; a weak D match, TRBD1 (6 bases). With 1 base removed from V and 4 bases from J, the gap between germline ends came to 16 bases. Germline V gene data show CDR1 as LNHDA and CDR2 as SQIVND (reference sequence). This CDR3 is 16 amino acids long. The CDR3 reads CASSIVRTDKFYGYTF. The CDR3 DNA reads as TGTGCCAGTAGTATAGTCCGGACAGACAAATTCTATGGCTACACCTTC.

In DNA form, the CDR3 reads TGTGCCAGCAGTACCTCTCCGCAGCCCCAGCATTTT. This gives the protein CASSTSPQPQHF. This chain joins TRBV28 and TRBJ1-5; no firm D call. CDR3 size: 12 residues. Germline-derived CDR1 and CDR2 are MDHEN and SYDVKM. The V end was cut by 5 bases, the J end by 7 bases, with 9 bases between.

CDR3 protein: CASKKGVNAPADTQYF. The CDR3 DNA reads TGTGCCAGTAAGAAGGGGGTGAACGCGCCCGCGGATACGCAGTATTTT. The chain couples TRBV19 to TRBJ2-3, with D tentatively TRBD1 (6 bases). V lost 7 bases, J lost 6 bases, and 23 bases lay in between. Germline CDR1 reads LNHDA; CDR2 reads SQIVND (reference sequence). This CDR3 is built from 16 residues.

The J gene is TRBJ1-6, the V gene TRBV7-9; D is perhaps TRBD1 (5 bases). Per germline, CDR1 SEHNR and CDR2 FQNEAQ (reference sequence). CDR3 length equals 15 residues. Trimming removed 2 bases from V and 5 bases from J, with 10 bases in between. CDR3 residues: CASSLRGSDNSPLHF. The CDR3 DNA reads as TGTGCCAGCAGCTTAAGGGGTTCGGATAATTCACCCCTCCACTTT.

This chain connects TRBV18 to TRBJ1-1; 7 bases are a match to TRBD1. This CDR3 has 12 amino acids. Germline loops: CDR1 KGHSH, CDR2 LQKENI. With 6 bases clipped from V and 8 bases from J, the junction kept 6 bases outside the gene matches. Written as DNA, the CDR3 is TGTGCCAGCTCCGGGACAGCCCTAGAAGCTTTCTTT. Residues: CASSGTALEAFF.

Here the CDR3 reads CASSESLEVPQHF. The CDR3 DNA reads as TGTGCCAGCAGTGAAAGCCTCGAAGTGCCCCAGCATTTT. This chain uses TRBV6-1 with TRBJ1-5; D uncertain. The ends were cut back, 2 bases at V and 9 bases at J, with 11 bases in the middle. CDR3 length equals 13 residues. Germline V gene lookup returns CDR1 MNHNS and CDR2 SASEGT.

This chain links TRBV5-1 with TRBJ2-2; 9 nucleotides match TRBD1. Germline V gene lookup returns CDR1 SGHRS and CDR2 YFSETQ. J gave up 4 bases and V 5 bases, and 6 bases lay outside the gene matches. The CDR3 has 15 residues. CDR3 amino acids: CASRPRQGGTGELFF. CDR3 DNA sequence: TGCGCCAGCAGACCCAGACAGGGGGGCACCGGGGAGCTGTTTTTT. The entire variable domain, with the rest obtained from reference TRBV5-1 and TRBJ2-2, is as follows: KAGVTQTPRYLIKTRGQQVTLSCSPISGHRSVSWYQQTPGQGLQFLFEYFSETQRNKGNFPGRFSGRQFSNSRSEMNVSTLELGDSALYLCASRPRQGGTGELFFGEGSRLTVL.

A single count supports this clone. The CDR3 nucleotides read TGTGCCAGTAGTCGGATGACAGATACGCAGTATTTT. The encoded protein is CASSRMTDTQYF. V usage is TRBV19 and J usage is TRBJ2-3, with unresolved D. The germline V gene encodes CDR1 LNHDA and CDR2 SQIVND (reference sequence). The ends were cut back, 5 bases at V and 3 bases at J, with 6 bases in the middle. The CDR3 is 12 residues long.

V and J are TRBV6-6 and TRBJ1-6; D might be TRBD1 (5 bases). Germline V gene lookup returns CDR1 MNHNY and CDR2 SVGAGI (reference sequence). Trimming took off 6 bases at V and 2 bases at J, with 11 bases between the two ends. The CDR3 sequence is 15 residues long. Here the CDR3 DNA reads TGTGCCAGCAGCCCTACGGGGGCCTATAATTCACCCCTCCACTTT. It codes for CASSPTGAYNSPLHF.

The chain recombines TRBV6-5 with TRBJ1-5; tentative D call: TRBD1 (6 bases). Germline-derived CDR1 and CDR2 are MNHEY and SVGAGI. V lost 5 bases, J lost 1 base, and 12 bases lay in between. The CDR3 runs 15 residues. CDR3 bases: TGTGCCAGCAGTATGACAGGTGGAAGCAATCAGCCCCAGCATTTT. Translating it yields CASSMTGGSNQPQHF.

The chain carries TRBV11-2 and TRBJ2-2; D remains ambiguous. The germline gives CDR1 SGHAT, CDR2 FQNNGV. V lost 1 base and J lost 6, with 12 bases in between. This CDR3 has 15 amino acids. The CDR3 DNA follows: TGTGCCAGCAGCTTAGTGGCCGGGTTCCCCGGGGAGCTGTTTTTT. Translating it yields CASSLVAGFPGELFF.

The chain joins TRBV9 to TRBJ2-6; 7 positions agree with TRBD2. V lost 0 bases, J lost 0 bases, and 9 bases stayed unmatched. Germline assignment: CDR1 SGDLS and CDR2 YYNGEE. The CDR3 spans 19 residues. DNA for the CDR3: TGTGCCAGCAGCGTAGCGGGAGGACCACTAACCTCTGGGGCCAACGTCCTGACTTTC. Protein: CASSVAGGPLTSGANVLTF.

This sequence joins TRBV28 and TRBJ2-3; D perhaps matches TRBD1 (6 bases). Per the germline V gene, CDR1 is MDHEN and CDR2 is SYDVKM. V was clipped by 0 bases and J by 6 bases, with 13 bases between them. This CDR3 spans 15 amino acids. CDR3 DNA: TGTGCCAGCAGTTTATGGCAGGGGATGGGGGATACGCAGTATTTT. Amino acid sequence: CASSLWQGMGDTQYF.

The CDR3 loop reads CASSSQGAGVLGYTF. CDR3 sequence (DNA): TGCGCCAGCAGCTCACAGGGGGCCGGCGTACTTGGCTACACCTTC. The V and J genes are TRBV5-1 and TRBJ1-2; 9 nucleotides align to TRBD1. Germline V gives CDR1 SGHRS, CDR2 YFSETQ. The CDR3 is 15 residues long. Trimming removed 3 bases from V and 7 bases from J; junction bases left unmatched: 10.

This clone came up a few times. The gene calls are TRBV30 and TRBJ1-1, with a possible D match to TRBD1 (6 bases). Trimming removed 7 bases at V and 0 bases at J, with 12 bases between. CDR1 is GTSNPN and CDR2 is SVGIG in the germline V gene (reference sequence). The CDR3 has 13 amino acids. The CDR3 protein is CASRGGLNTEAFF. The CDR3 DNA is TGTGCCTCCCGAGGGGGTTTGAACACTGAAGCTTTCTTT.

The V and J genes are TRBV28 and TRBJ1-1; 10 bases line up with TRBD1. The CDR3 has 16 residues. Germline assignment: CDR1 MDHEN and CDR2 SYDVKM. J lost 1 base, V lost 3 bases, and 5 bases had no gene match. DNA of the CDR3: TGTGCCAGCAGTTTTGACAGGGGGCCGGAGAACACTGAAGCTTTCTTT. Translating it yields CASSFDRGPENTEAFF.

In the case of this clone: The sample holds other DNA sequences that translate to the same CDR3. The gene calls are TRBV14 and TRBJ2-3; D is ambiguous. Trimming removed 3 bases at V and 3 bases at J, with 4 bases between. CDR3 length: 12 residues. Per the germline V gene, CDR1 is SGHDN and CDR2 is FVKESK. DNA for the CDR3: TGTGCCAGCAGCCACTTTACAGATACGCAGTATTTT. This translates into CASSHFTDTQYF.

The V gene is TRBV2, the J gene TRBJ2-1; D might be TRBD2 (6 bases). The CDR3 spans 15 residues. Germline CDR1 reads SNHLY; CDR2 reads FYNNEI. The germline V and J ends were trimmed by 4 bases and 2 bases, with 12 bases remaining between them. CDR3 in amino acids: CASSAVRGPYNEQFF. The CDR3 bases are TGTGCCAGCAGTGCCGTGCGGGGACCCTACAATGAGCAGTTCTTC.

This chain connects TRBV28 to TRBJ1-4; the D gene is possibly TRBD1 (5 bases). CDR3 length: 14 amino acids. Between the trimmed V and J ends, which lost 3 bases and 8 bases, there was a span of 13 bases. The germline gives CDR1 MDHEN, CDR2 SYDVKM. Here the CDR3 reads CASSLWWGEEKLFF. The DNA for the CDR3 is TGTGCCAGCAGTTTGTGGTGGGGGGAGGAAAAACTGTTTTTT.